What follows are 4 T cell receptor beta chains derived from one specimen sequenced in a study of T cell repertoires in aging, cancer and after chemotherapy (dated by TCRdb to 2018 to 2020). TCR beta rearrangements were amplified from genomic DNA isolated from peripheral blood, not from sorted cells or RNA. For sequencing, an Illumina MiSeq was employed. Rearranged TRB sequences spanning V, D and J segments were amplified by multiplex touch-down PCR using a mixed TRB-A/B primer pool. TCRdb applied fastp at Q25 and MiXCR to the public reads, then kept only in-frame beta chains. Every entry covers one CDR3 protein and lists the most common genes and DNA from its rows. Here the sample has about 8,700 distinct CDR3 sequences; around half occur a single time. The biggest ten clones account for roughly 21% of the sample. Sequenced material: blood. Receptors were obtained from a human donor in good health.

The rearrangement links TRBV12-3 or TRBV12-4 to TRBJ2-5, with TRBD1 identical over 8 bases. The junction had 8 bases not matched to a gene; V was cut back by 4 bases and J by 4 bases. The CDR3 runs to 15 residues. The CDR3 DNA reads TGTGCCAGCAGTTACTCGCAGGGGGCCGTAGAGACCCAGTACTTC. Protein sequence: CASSYSQGAVETQYF.

This clonotype was found a few times. The chain couples TRBV18 to TRBJ1-1, with D tentatively TRBD1 (6 bases). Germline loops: CDR1 KGHSH, CDR2 LQKENI. The CDR3 has 13 residues. V lost 4 bases and J 2 bases, leaving 8 bases between the germline ends. The chain's CDR3 is CASSQQGNTEAFF. Written as DNA, the CDR3 is TGTGCCAGCTCACAACAGGGCAACACTGAAGCTTTCTTT.

The chain uses TRBV18 and TRBJ2-7, with D possibly TRBD2 on 6 matching bases. The CDR3 has 17 amino acids. CDR1 KGHSH and CDR2 LQKENI come from the germline V gene. V lost 6 bases and J 0 bases, leaving 21 bases between the germline ends. For the CDR3, the DNA is TGTGCCAGCTCGACTGCGGGGTTAGGGGATTCCTCCTACGAGCAGTACTTC. It yields the protein CASSTAGLGDSSYEQYF. The whole variable domain, remainder taken from reference TRBV18 and TRBJ2-7, is NAGVMQNPRHLVRRRGQEARLRCSPMKGHSHVYWYRQLPEEGLKFMVYLQKENIIDESGMPKERFSAEFPKEGPSILRIQQVVRGDSAAYFCASSTAGLGDSSYEQYFGPGTRLTVT.

This rearrangement joins TRBV27 to TRBJ1-5; tentative D call: TRBD1 (6 bases). This CDR3 spans 13 amino acids. V gave up 5 bases and J gave up 4 bases, with 9 bases separating them. Germline V gene lookup returns CDR1 MNHEY and CDR2 SMNVEV (reference sequence). The CDR3 bases are TGTGCCAGCAGTCCCGGACAGAATCAGCCCCAGCATTTT. Translation gives CASSPGQNQPQHF.